The TCR beta chain described here comes from a study of response to subunit inactivated influenza vaccine. Concerning this clonotype itself: Its antigen is unidentified.

TCRdb recomputed calls from the RT-PCR reads with MiXCR, one row per CDR3 protein. Among around 790,000 distinct CDR3 sequences listed, 21% were seen once. General study results and limits: With each seasonal influenza vaccination, the authors suggested, few new T cells are recruited.

Germline CDR1 SGHRS, CDR2 YFSETQ. V shed 4 bases and J shed 5 bases, with 16 bases lying between them. The CDR3 sequence is 15 residues long. The chain couples TRBV5-1 to TRBJ2-1; tentatively, D is TRBD2 (6 bases). Sample: PBMCs from blood, taken approximately 5 days after vaccination. The TCR sequence derives from a man between 45 and 60 years old who received an inactivated influenza vaccine. The CDR3 sequence is CASSPLTSYHNEQFF. Here the CDR3 DNA reads TGCGCCAGCAGCCCGCTAACTAGCTACCACAATGAGCAGTTCTTC.